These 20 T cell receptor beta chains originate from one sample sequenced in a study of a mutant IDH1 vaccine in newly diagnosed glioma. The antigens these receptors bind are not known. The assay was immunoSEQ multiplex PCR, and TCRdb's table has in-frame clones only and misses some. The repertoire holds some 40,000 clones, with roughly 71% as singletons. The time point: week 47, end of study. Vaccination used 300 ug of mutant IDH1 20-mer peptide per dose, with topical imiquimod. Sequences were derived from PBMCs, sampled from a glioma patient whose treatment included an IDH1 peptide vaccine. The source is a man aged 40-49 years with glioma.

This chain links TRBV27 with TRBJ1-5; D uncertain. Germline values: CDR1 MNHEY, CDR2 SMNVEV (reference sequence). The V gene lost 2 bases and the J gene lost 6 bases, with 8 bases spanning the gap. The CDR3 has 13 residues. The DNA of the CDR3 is TGTGCCAGCAGTTTAGAAAGGACTCAGCCCCAGCATTTT. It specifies CASSLERTQPQHF.

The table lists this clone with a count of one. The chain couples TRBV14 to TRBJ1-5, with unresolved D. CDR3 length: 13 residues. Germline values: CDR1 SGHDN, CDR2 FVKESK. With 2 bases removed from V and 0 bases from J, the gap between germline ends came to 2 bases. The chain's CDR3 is CASSQFSNQPQHF. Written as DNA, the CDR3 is TGTGCCAGCAGCCAATTTAGCAATCAGCCCCAGCATTTT.

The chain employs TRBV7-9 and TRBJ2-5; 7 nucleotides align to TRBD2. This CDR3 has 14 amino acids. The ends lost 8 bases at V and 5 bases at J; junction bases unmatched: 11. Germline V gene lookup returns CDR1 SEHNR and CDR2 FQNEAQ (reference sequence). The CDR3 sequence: CASASGYGGETQYF. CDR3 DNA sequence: TGTGCCAGCGCTAGTGGATACGGGGGGGAGACCCAGTACTTC.

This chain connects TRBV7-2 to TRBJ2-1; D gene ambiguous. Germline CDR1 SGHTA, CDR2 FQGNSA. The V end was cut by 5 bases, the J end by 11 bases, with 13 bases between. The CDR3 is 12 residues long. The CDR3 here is CASSRDQGQQFF. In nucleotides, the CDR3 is TGTGCCAGCAGCCGAGATCAAGGTCAGCAGTTCTTC. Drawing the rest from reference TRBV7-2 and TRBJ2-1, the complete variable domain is GAGVSQSPSNKVTEKGKDVELRCDPISGHTALYWYRQSLGQGLEFLIYFQGNSAPDKSGLPSDRFSAERTGGSVSTLTIQRTQQEDSAVYLCASSRDQGQQFFGPGTRLTVL.

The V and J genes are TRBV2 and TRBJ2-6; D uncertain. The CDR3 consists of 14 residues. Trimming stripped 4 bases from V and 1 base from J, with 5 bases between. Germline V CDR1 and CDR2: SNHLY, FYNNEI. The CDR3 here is CASSVGSGANVLTF. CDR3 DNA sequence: TGTGCCAGCAGTGTTGGATCTGGGGCCAACGTCCTGACTTTC. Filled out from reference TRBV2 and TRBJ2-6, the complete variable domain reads EPEVTQTPSHQVTQMGQEVILRCVPISNHLYFYWYRQILGQKVEFLVSFYNNEISEKSEIFDDQFSVERPDGSNFTLKIRSTKLEDSAMYFCASSVGSGANVLTFGAGSRLTVL.

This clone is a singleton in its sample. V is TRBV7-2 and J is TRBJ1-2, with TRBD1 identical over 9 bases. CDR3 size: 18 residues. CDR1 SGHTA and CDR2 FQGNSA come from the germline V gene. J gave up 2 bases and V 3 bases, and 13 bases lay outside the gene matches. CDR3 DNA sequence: TGTGCCAGCAGCTTGTCGCCGCTCGGGACAGGGAAGAACTATGGCTACACCTTC. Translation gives CASSLSPLGTGKNYGYTF.

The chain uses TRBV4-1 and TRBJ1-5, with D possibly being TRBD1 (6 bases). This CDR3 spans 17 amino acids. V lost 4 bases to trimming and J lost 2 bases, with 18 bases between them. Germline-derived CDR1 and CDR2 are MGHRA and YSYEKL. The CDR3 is CASSLIGQPLGNQPQHF. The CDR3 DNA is TGCGCCAGCAGCCTCATAGGACAGCCACTGGGCAATCAGCCCCAGCATTTT.

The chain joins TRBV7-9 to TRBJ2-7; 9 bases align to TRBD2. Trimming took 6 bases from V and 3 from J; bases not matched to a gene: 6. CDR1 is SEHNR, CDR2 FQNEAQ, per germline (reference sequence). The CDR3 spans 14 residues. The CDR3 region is CASRSAGGLYEQYF. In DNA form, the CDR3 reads TGTGCCAGCAGGTCAGCGGGAGGTCTCTACGAGCAGTACTTC. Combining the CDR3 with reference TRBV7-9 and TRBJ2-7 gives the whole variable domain DTGVSQNPRHKITKRGQNVTFRCDPISEHNRLYWYRQTLGQGPEFLTYFQNEAQLEKSRLLSDRFSAERPKGSFSTLEIQRTEQGDSAMYLCASRSAGGLYEQYFGPGTRLTVT.

CDR3 residues: CASRGEGGQETQYF. In nucleotides, the CDR3 is TGTGCCAGCAGGGGGGAGGGGGGCCAAGAGACCCAGTACTTC. This chain links TRBV6-5 with TRBJ2-5; D might be TRBD2 (7 bases). The CDR3 is made up of 14 amino acids. Germline V gene sequence: CDR1 MNHEY, CDR2 SVGAGI. The V end was cut by 6 bases, the J end by 1 base, with 12 bases between.

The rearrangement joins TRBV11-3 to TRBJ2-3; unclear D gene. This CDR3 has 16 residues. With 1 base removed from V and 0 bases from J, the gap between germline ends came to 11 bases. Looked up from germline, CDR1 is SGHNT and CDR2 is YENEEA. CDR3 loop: CASSLGTLTSTDTQYF. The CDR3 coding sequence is TGTGCCAGCAGCTTAGGGACCTTGACTAGCACAGATACGCAGTATTTT.

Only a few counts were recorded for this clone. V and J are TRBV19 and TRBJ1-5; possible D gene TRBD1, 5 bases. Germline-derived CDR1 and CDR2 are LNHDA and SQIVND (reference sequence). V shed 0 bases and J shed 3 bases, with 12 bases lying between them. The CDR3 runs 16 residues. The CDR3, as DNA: TGTGCCAGTAGTATAGACCCCCGACAGTCCAATCAGCCCCAGCATTTT. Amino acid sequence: CASSIDPRQSNQPQHF.

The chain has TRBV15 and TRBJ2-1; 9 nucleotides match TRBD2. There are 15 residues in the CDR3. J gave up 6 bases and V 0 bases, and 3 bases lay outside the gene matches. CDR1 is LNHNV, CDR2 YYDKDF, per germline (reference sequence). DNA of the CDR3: TGTGCCACCAGCAGAGAGGATAGCGGGAGCAATGAGCAGTTCTTC. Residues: CATSREDSGSNEQFF. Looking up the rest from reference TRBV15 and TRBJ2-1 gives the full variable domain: DAMVIQNPRYQVTQFGKPVTLSCSQTLNHNVMYWYQQKSSQAPKLLFHYYDKDFNNEADTPDNFQSRRPNTSFCFLDIRSPGLGDTAMYLCATSREDSGSNEQFFGPGTRLTVL.

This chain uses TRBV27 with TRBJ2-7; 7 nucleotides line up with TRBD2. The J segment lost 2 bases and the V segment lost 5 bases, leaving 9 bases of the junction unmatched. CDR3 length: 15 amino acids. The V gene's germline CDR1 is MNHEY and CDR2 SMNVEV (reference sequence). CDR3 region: CASSAGLAATYEQYV. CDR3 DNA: TGTGCCAGCAGTGCGGGGCTAGCGGCAACCTACGAGCAGTACGTC.

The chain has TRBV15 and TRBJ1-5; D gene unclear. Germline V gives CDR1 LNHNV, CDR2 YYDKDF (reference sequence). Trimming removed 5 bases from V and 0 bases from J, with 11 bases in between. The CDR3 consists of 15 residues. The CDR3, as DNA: TGTGCCACCAGCCCTCGCCCTAATAGCAATCAGCCCCAGCATTTT. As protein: CATSPRPNSNQPQHF.

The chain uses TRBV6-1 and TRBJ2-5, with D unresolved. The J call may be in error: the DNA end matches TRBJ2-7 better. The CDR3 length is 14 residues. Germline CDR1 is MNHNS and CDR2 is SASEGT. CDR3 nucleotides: TGTGCCAGCAATGTCCTTGGGCGGACCTACGAGCAGTACTTC. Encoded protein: CASNVLGRTYEQYF.

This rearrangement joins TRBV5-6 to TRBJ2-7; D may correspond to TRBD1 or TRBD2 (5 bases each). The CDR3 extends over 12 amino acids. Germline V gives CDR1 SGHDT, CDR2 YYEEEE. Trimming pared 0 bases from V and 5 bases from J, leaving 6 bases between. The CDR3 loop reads CASSLVGDEQYF. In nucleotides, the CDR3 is TGTGCCAGCAGCTTGGTGGGGGACGAGCAGTACTTC. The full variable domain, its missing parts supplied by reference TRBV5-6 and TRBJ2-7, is DAGVTQSPTHLIKTRGQQVTLRCSPKSGHDTVSWYQQALGQGPQFIFQYYEEEERQRGNFPDRFSGHQFPNYSSELNVNALLLGDSALYLCASSLVGDEQYFGPGTRLTVT.

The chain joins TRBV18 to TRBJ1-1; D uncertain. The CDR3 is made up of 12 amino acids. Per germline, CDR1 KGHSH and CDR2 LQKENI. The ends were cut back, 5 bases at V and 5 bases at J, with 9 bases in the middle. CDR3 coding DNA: TGTGCCAGCTCAAAAGAGGTTACTGAAGCTTTCTTT. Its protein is CASSKEVTEAFF.

The chain's CDR3 is CASRLNTGELFF. Written as DNA, the CDR3 is TGTGCCAGCAGACTGAACACCGGGGAGCTGTTTTTT. The J gene is TRBJ2-2, the V gene TRBV6-1; D remains ambiguous. Germline values: CDR1 MNHNS, CDR2 SASEGT. CDR3 length: 12 amino acids. The germline V and J ends were trimmed by 6 bases and 1 base, with 3 bases remaining between them.

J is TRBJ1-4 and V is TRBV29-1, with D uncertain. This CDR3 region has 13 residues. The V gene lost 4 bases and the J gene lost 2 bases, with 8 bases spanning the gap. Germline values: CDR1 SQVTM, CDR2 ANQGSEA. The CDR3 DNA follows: TGCAGCGTTGGTGGCAGGACTAATGAAAAACTGTTTTTT. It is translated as CSVGGRTNEKLFF.

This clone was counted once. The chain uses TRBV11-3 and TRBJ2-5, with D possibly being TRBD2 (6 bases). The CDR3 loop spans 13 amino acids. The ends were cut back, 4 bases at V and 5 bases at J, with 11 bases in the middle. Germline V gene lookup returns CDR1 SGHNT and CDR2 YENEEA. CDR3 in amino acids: CASSSQAGETQYF. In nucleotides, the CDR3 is TGTGCCAGCAGCTCTCAGGCGGGGGAGACCCAGTACTTC.